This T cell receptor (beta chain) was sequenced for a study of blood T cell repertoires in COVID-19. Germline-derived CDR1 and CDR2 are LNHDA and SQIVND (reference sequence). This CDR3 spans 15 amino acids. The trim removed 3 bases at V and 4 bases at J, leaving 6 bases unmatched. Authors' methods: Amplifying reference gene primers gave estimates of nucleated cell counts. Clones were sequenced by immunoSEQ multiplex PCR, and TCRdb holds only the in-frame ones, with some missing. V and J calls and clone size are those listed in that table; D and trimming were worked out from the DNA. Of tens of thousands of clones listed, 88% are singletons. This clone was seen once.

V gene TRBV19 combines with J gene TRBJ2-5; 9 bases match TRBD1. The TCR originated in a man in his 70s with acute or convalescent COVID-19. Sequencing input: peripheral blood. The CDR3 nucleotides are TGTGCCAGTAGTATCAAGGGACAGGGCGGAGAGACCCAGTACTTC. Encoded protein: CASSIKGQGGETQYF.